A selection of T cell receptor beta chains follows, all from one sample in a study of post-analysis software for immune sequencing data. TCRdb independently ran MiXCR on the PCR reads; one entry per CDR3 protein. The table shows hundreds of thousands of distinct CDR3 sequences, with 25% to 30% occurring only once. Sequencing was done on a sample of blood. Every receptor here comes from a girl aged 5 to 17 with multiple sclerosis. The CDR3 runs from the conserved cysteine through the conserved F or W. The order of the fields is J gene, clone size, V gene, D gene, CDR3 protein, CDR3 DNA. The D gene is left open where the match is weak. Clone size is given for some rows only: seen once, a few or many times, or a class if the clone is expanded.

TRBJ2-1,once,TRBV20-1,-,CSARDLSTSSYNEQFF,TGCAGTGCTAGAGATCTTTCGACGAGCTCCTACAATGAGCAGTTCTTC
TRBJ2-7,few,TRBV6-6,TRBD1,CASSYLADRGYEQYF,TGTGCCAGCAGTTACCTCGCGGACAGGGGCTACGAGCAGTACTTC
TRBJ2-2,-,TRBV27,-,CASSLSWTGELFF,TGTGCCAGCAGTTTATCTTGGACCGGGGAGCTGTTTTTT
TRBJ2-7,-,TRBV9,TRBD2,CASSVSAGEDEQYF,TGTGCCAGCAGCGTTTCGGCGGGAGAGGATGAGCAGTACTTC
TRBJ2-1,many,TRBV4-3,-,CASSQELQGDEQFF,TGCGCCAGCAGCCAAGAGCTCCAGGGCGATGAGCAGTTCTTC
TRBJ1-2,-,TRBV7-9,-,CASSFTLGQGMSGYTF,TGTGCCAGCAGCTTCACGTTGGGTCAGGGGATGTCTGGCTACACCTTC
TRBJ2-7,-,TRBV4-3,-,CASSQDWTPNYEQYF,TGCGCCAGCAGCCAAGATTGGACGCCAAATTACGAGCAGTACTTC
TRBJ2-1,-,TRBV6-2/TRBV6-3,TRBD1,CASRGGTGGSYNEQFF,TGTGCCAGCAGAGGGGGAACAGGGGGCTCCTACAATGAGCAGTTCTTC
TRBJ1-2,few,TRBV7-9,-,CASGRDYYGYTF,TGTGCCAGCGGCAGGGATTACTATGGCTACACCTTC
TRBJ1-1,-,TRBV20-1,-,CSARDPSTSPLYTEAFF,TGCAGTGCTAGAGATCCGAGTACCAGCCCGCTTTACACTGAAGCTTTCTTT
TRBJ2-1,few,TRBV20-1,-,CSARDVLHNEQFF,TGCAGTGCTAGAGACGTGTTGCACAATGAGCAGTTCTTC
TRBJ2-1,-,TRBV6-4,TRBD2,CASSASGRSNEQFF,TGTGCCAGCAGTGCCAGCGGGAGGTCCAATGAGCAGTTCTTC
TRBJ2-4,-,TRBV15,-,CATSRDGTDQNIQYF,TGTGCCACCAGCAGAGACGGGACGGACCAAAACATTCAGTACTTC
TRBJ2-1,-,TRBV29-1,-,CSVEGSTGYSSYNEQFF,TGCAGCGTTGAAGGATCTACGGGTTACAGCTCCTACAATGAGCAGTTCTTC
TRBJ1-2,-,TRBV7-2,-,CASSQDSTFNYGYTF,TGTGCCAGCAGCCAGGACAGTACTTTTAACTATGGCTACACCTTC
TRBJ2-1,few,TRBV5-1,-,CASSLVASGANEQFF,TGCGCCAGCAGCTTGGTGGCCTCCGGGGCCAATGAGCAGTTCTTC
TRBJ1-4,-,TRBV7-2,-,CASSPSGSVNEKLFF,TGTGCCAGCAGCCCCTCGGGGTCGGTAAACGAAAAACTGTTTTTT
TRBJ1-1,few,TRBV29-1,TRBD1,CSVRDRINTEAFF,TGCAGCGTTCGGGACAGGATTAACACTGAAGCTTTCTTT
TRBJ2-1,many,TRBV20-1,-,CSARDGLVDEQFF,TGCAGTGCTAGAGATGGGTTGGTGGATGAGCAGTTCTTC
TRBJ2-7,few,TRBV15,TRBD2,CATSRPYRAGDSYEQYF,TGTGCCACCAGCAGACCATACAGAGCGGGAGACAGCTACGAGCAGTACTTC
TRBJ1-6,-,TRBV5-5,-,CASRLTGAYNSPLHF,TGTGCCAGCAGATTGACAGGTGCCTATAATTCACCCCTCCACTTT
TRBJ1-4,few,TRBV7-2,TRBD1,CASSSSGGAGSEKLFF,TGTGCCAGCAGCTCCTCAGGGGGAGCAGGTAGTGAAAAACTGTTTTTT
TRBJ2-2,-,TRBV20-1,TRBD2,CSARIAGATGELFF,TGCAGTGCTAGAATAGCGGGGGCCACCGGGGAGCTGTTTTTT
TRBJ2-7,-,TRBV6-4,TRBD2,CAGSDVAGESEQYF,TGTGCCGGCAGTGACGTTGCGGGAGAGAGCGAGCAGTACTTC
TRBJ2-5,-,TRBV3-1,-,CTGSQDPGPETQYF,TGTACCGGCAGCCAAGACCCGGGGCCGGAGACCCAGTACTTC
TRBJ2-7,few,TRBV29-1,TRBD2,CSVGPRLAGGSNSYEQYF,TGCAGCGTTGGCCCCAGACTAGCGGGAGGCAGTAATTCCTACGAGCAGTACTTC
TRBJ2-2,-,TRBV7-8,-,CASSQWSTGELFF,TGTGCCAGCAGCCAATGGAGCACCGGGGAGCTGTTTTTT
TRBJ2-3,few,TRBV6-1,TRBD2,CASSGWTSGGFSTDTQYF,TGTGCCAGCAGTGGATGGACTAGCGGGGGTTTTAGCACAGATACGCAGTATTTT
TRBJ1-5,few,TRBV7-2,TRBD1,CASSPGEGAHQPQHF,TGTGCCAGCAGCCCCGGGGAGGGGGCCCATCAGCCCCAGCATTTT
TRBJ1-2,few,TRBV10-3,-,CAISGGPGRGAGYTF,TGTGCCATCAGTGGGGGCCCAGGCAGGGGAGCTGGCTACACCTTC
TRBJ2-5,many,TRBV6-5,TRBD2,CASSPSLAGLETQYF,TGTGCCAGCAGCCCCTCTCTAGCGGGATTGGAGACCCAGTACTTC
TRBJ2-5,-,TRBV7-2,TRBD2,CASGFSNSGRRETQYF,TGTGCCAGCGGCTTCTCAAATAGCGGGAGGCGAGAGACCCAGTACTTC
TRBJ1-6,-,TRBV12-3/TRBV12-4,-,CATHSGPNLKAGSPLHF,TGTGCCACCCACTCGGGCCCGAATTTAAAAGCGGGTTCACCCCTCCACTTT
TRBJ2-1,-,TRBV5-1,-,CASSLGPQAYNEQFF,TGCGCCAGCAGCTTGGGTCCCCAGGCCTACAATGAGCAGTTCTTC
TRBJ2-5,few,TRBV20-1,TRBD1,CRGNELQGRGETQYF,TGCAGGGGAAACGAATTACAGGGGCGAGGAGAGACCCAGTACTTC
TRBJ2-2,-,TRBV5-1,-,CASSSLQANTGELFF,TGCGCCAGCAGCTCGTTACAGGCGAACACCGGGGAGCTGTTTTTT
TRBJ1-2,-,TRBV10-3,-,CAISVGQGAPLTF,-
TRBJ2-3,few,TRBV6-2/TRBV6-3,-,CASSPTLQGLGTDTQYF,TGTGCCAGCAGTCCCACCCTACAGGGTCTGGGCACAGATACGCAGTATTTT
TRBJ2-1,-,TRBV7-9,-,CASSVRRSSYNEQFF,TGTGCCAGCAGCGTTCGTCGGAGCTCCTACAATGAGCAGTTCTTC
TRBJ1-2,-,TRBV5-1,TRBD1,CASSLGPGQEGYGYTF,TGCGCCAGCAGCTTGGGTCCGGGACAGGAGGGCTATGGCTACACCTTC
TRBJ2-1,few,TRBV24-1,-,CATSVRGSLPDEQFF,TGTGCCACCAGTGTTCGGGGGTCTCTACCGGATGAGCAGTTCTTC
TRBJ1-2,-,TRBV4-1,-,CASSQDPSNYGYTF,TGCGCCAGCAGCCAAGATCCGAGCAACTATGGCTACACCTTC
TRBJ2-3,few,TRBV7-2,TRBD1,CAILASRRDRGADTQYF,TGTGCCATCCTCGCCTCCCGCCGGGACAGGGGTGCAGATACGCAGTATTTT
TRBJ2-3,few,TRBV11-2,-,CASSLDGEDPDTQYF,TGTGCCAGCAGCTTAGATGGGGAAGACCCAGATACGCAGTATTTT
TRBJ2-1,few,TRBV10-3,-,CAISALEDNSNEQFF,TGTGCCATCAGTGCCCTCGAAGATAACTCCAATGAGCAGTTCTTC
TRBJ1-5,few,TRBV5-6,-,CASSFRARQPQHF,TGTGCCAGCAGCTTTCGTGCCCGGCAGCCCCAGCATTTT
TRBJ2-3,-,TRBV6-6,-,CASSQSIAVSTDTQYF,TGTGCCAGCAGTCAGAGTATTGCAGTCAGCACAGATACGCAGTATTTT
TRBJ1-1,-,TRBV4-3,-,CASSQQPGVAEAFF,TGCGCCAGCAGCCAACAACCAGGGGTCGCTGAAGCTTTCTTT
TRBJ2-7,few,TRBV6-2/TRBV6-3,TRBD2,CASSTLTGTRSFYEQYF,TGTGCCAGCAGTACACTTACCGGGACTAGATCTTTCTACGAGCAGTACTTC
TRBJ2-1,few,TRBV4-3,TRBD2,CASSQEPGLAEDEQFF,TGCGCCAGCAGCCAAGAGCCGGGACTAGCCGAAGATGAGCAGTTCTTC
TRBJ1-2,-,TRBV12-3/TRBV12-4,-,CASDRSPNYGYTF,TGTGCCAGCGACCGATCGCCTAACTATGGCTACACCTTC
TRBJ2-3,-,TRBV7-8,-,CASKGGQRTTDTQYF,TGTGCCAGCAAAGGGGGGCAGAGAACCACAGATACGCAGTATTTT
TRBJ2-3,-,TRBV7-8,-,CASSLNWDGSTDTQYF,TGTGCCAGCAGCTTGAACTGGGACGGGAGCACAGATACGCAGTATTTT
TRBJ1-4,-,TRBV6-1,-,CASSEVSAPLAELFF,TGTGCCAGCAGTGAAGTTTCCGCCCCCCTGGCAGAACTGTTTTTT
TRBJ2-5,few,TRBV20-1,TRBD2,CSARRAGGPRTQYF,TGCAGTGCTCGACGAGCGGGAGGGCCACGGACCCAGTACTTC
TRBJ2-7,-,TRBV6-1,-,CASSEVGTIYEQYF,TGTGCCAGCAGTGAAGTAGGGACAATCTACGAGCAGTACTTC
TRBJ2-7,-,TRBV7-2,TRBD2,CASSYPKSLAATYEQYF,TGTGCCAGCAGCTACCCCAAAAGCCTAGCGGCTACCTACGAGCAGTACTTC
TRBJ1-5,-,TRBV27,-,CASAVGNSNQPQHF,TGTGCCAGCGCCGTCGGTAATAGCAATCAGCCCCAGCATTTT
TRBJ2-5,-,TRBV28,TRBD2,CASSLSGRWEETQYF,TGTGCCAGCAGTCTTAGCGGGAGATGGGAAGAGACCCAGTACTTC